One sample yielded the 30 T cell receptor beta chains listed below, sequenced in a study of post-analysis software for immune sequencing data. What these receptors recognize is not known. General study results and limits: About five TRBV segments occurring more often in patients than controls included TRBV5-6, TRBV5-1 and TRBV20-1.

Unique molecular identifiers featured in each of the TCR beta cDNA libraries. MiXCR, applied by TCRdb to the PCR reads, yields one record per CDR3 protein. Altogether some 800,000 distinct CDR3 sequences are present, just over 45% being singletons, with the ten largest covering over 4.5%. The sequencing input was blood. Every receptor here comes from a girl under 18 with multiple sclerosis.

The V gene is TRBV6-5, the J gene TRBJ2-5, with D possibly being TRBD1 or TRBD2 (5 bases each). The ends were cut back, 5 bases at V and 2 bases at J, with 15 bases in the middle. The CDR3 has 15 residues. The germline V gene encodes CDR1 MNHEY and CDR2 SVGAGI. The DNA for the CDR3 is TGTGCCAGCAGTGGGACGGGGCTTCGACAAGAGACCCAGTACTTC. Translation gives CASSGTGLRQETQYF.

This chain joins TRBV15 and TRBJ2-2; unclear D gene. V lost 5 bases, J lost 7 bases, and 8 bases lay in between. The germline gives CDR1 LNHNV, CDR2 YYDKDF (reference sequence). The CDR3 is 12 amino acids. The CDR3 sequence is CATSAFGGELFF. CDR3 in DNA: TGTGCCACCAGCGCCTTCGGCGGGGAGCTGTTTTTT. Complete variable domain (other parts from reference TRBV15 and TRBJ2-2): DAMVIQNPRYQVTQFGKPVTLSCSQTLNHNVMYWYQQKSSQAPKLLFHYYDKDFNNEADTPDNFQSRRPNTSFCFLDIRSPGLGDTAMYLCATSAFGGELFFGEGSRLTVL.

The chain carries TRBV5-6 and TRBJ1-1, with 7 nucleotides matching TRBD1. Germline CDR1 and CDR2: SGHDT and YYEEEE. V lost 4 bases to trimming and J lost 8 bases; unmatched junction nucleotides: 11. The CDR3 totals 14 residues. In DNA, the CDR3 is TGTGCCAGCAGCACCTGGGACAGCCTGAGGGAAGCTTTCTTT. This encodes CASSTWDSLREAFF.

This clonotype was found a few times. V usage is TRBV7-3 and J usage is TRBJ2-1, with 9 bases aligning to TRBD2. Trimming took 5 bases from V and 5 from J; bases not matched to a gene: 7. CDR3 length: 15 amino acids. CDR1 SGHTA and CDR2 FQGTGA come from the germline V gene. The CDR3 DNA reads as TGTGCCAGCAGCGCACTAGCGGGCATGGACAATGAGCAGTTCTTC. Its translation is CASSALAGMDNEQFF.

To note about this clonotype: One end of the junction varies from germline; a read error may be responsible. This chain joins TRBV3-1 and TRBJ2-3; possible D gene TRBD2, 5 bases. The CDR3 is 16 residues long. Germline V gives CDR1 LGHDT, CDR2 YNNKEL (reference sequence). CDR3: CASSSLRGKGTDAQYF. As DNA, the CDR3 is TGTGCCAGCAGCTCCCTCCGGGGAAAGGGCACAGATGCGCAGTATTTT.

This CDR3 reads CASSLAAGAIDEQYF. The CDR3 nucleotides are TGCGCCAGCAGCTTGGCCGCAGGGGCAATCGACGAGCAGTACTTC. V gene TRBV5-1 combines with J gene TRBJ2-7; D may be TRBD1 (6 bases). CDR1 is SGHRS, CDR2 YFSETQ, per germline. The CDR3 has 15 amino acids. Deletions cut 0 bases from V and 5 bases from J, with 15 bases between.

The rearrangement uses TRBV5-1 and TRBJ2-5, with TRBD2 identical over 7 bases. The CDR3 has 14 amino acids. Germline V CDR1 and CDR2: SGHRS, YFSETQ. V gave up 5 bases and J gave up 2 bases; unmatched junction bases: 6. The DNA of the CDR3 is TGCGCCAGCAGTCGAGGACTAGATCAAGAGACCCAGTACTTC. Translating it yields CASSRGLDQETQYF. The whole variable domain, filled in from reference TRBV5-1 and TRBJ2-5, reads KAGVTQTPRYLIKTRGQQVTLSCSPISGHRSVSWYQQTPGQGLQFLFEYFSETQRNKGNFPGRFSGRQFSNSRSEMNVSTLELGDSALYLCASSRGLDQETQYFGPGTRLLVL.

This clonotype was recorded a few times. The rearrangement uses TRBV24-1 and TRBJ2-1; TRBD2 is a possible D gene (5 bases). The CDR3 has 14 amino acids. Trimming cost V 3 bases and J 10 bases, with 15 bases left between them. Germline-derived CDR1 and CDR2 are KGHDR and SFDVKD. The CDR3 DNA is TGTGCCACCAGTGATAGGGCCTCTAGAGGGGAGCAGTTCTTC. It yields the protein CATSDRASRGEQFF.

This clonotype showed up just a few times. The chain uses TRBV5-6 and TRBJ2-5, with D possibly being TRBD1 (6 bases). V gave up 4 bases and J gave up 0 bases, with 28 bases separating them. Looked up from germline, CDR1 is SGHDT and CDR2 is YYEEEE. The CDR3 has 20 amino acids. CDR3 DNA: TGTGCCAGCAGCACGGGACATCTGTTTGGTAGCGAGAAGTACCAAGAGACCCAGTACTTC. Translation gives CASSTGHLFGSEKYQETQYF.

Of note for this clonotype: Germline and junction disagree at one end, which may indicate a read error. The chain combines TRBV6-5 with TRBJ1-5; 7 nucleotides match TRBD1. Germline V gives CDR1 MNHEY, CDR2 SVGAGI. This CDR3 is 15 amino acids long. The CDR3 DNA sequence: TGTGCCAGCAGGCTCCGGGACAGTTACAATCAGCCCCGGCATTTT. Its protein is CASRLRDSYNQPRHF.

The V call is TRBV4-2, the J call TRBJ2-1; 7 nucleotides line up with TRBD2. With the DNA end fitting TRBJ2-7 better, the J assignment may be wrong. This CDR3 region has 16 residues. The germline gives CDR1 LGHNA, CDR2 YNFKEQ. The chain's CDR3 is CASSQGQAGSYNEQYF. The CDR3 DNA sequence: TGTGCCAGCAGCCAAGGGCAAGCGGGGTCCTACAATGAGCAGTACTTC.

A few counts support this clonotype. V gene TRBV29-1 combines with J gene TRBJ2-1; tentative D call: TRBD2 (5 bases). Germline V gene sequence: CDR1 SQVTM, CDR2 ANQGSEA. This CDR3 is built from 14 residues. The germline V and J ends were trimmed by 0 bases and 7 bases, with 13 bases remaining between them. CDR3 in DNA: TGCAGCGTTGAAGACCTCACTAGAGGGAATGAGCAGTTCTTC. As protein: CSVEDLTRGNEQFF.

This chain connects TRBV20-1 to TRBJ2-1; 8 bases align to TRBD2. V lost 0 bases and J lost 10; bases outside the gene matches: 11. The germline CDR1 and CDR2 sequences are DFQATT and SNEGSKA (reference sequence). The CDR3 contains 15 residues. CDR3 in DNA: TGCAGTGCTAGAGATAAGACTAGCGCTAGTGGGGAGCAGTTCTTC. This gives the protein CSARDKTSASGEQFF.

The rearrangement joins TRBV15 to TRBJ1-2; 9 nucleotides align to TRBD1. The J segment lost 4 bases and the V segment lost 5 bases, leaving 17 bases of the junction unmatched. The germline V gene has CDR1 LNHNV and CDR2 YYDKDF (reference sequence). The CDR3 has 18 amino acids. CDR3 DNA sequence: TGTGCCACCAGCGGTTTGTTCAGACAGGGGGGAGCGGCCTATGGCTACACCTTC. This translates into CATSGLFRQGGAAYGYTF.

The chain carries TRBV27 and TRBJ1-2, with unresolved D. Germline lookup yields CDR1 MNHEY and CDR2 SMNVEV (reference sequence). The CDR3 is made up of 16 amino acids. V was cut by 8 bases and J by 0 bases, with 19 bases left in between. The DNA for the CDR3 is TGTGCCAGCGCCCCCTCCGTCGTCTTCACTAACTATGGCTACACCTTC. It is translated as CASAPSVVFTNYGYTF.

A few counts support this clonotype. The chain couples TRBV5-1 to TRBJ2-3; unclear D gene. Looked up from germline, CDR1 is SGHRS and CDR2 is YFSETQ. CDR3 length equals 14 residues. V dropped 0 bases and J dropped 2 bases, with 7 bases sitting between them. The CDR3 loop is CASSLGPYTDTQYF. CDR3 sequence (DNA): TGCGCCAGCAGCTTGGGTCCCTACACAGATACGCAGTATTTT.

The chain has TRBV12-3 or TRBV12-4 and TRBJ2-7; D is unclear. This CDR3 has 13 residues. V lost 2 bases and J 6 bases, leaving 11 bases between the germline ends. The CDR3 here is CASSLKLMGEQYF. CDR3 DNA sequence: TGTGCCAGCAGTTTAAAATTGATGGGCGAGCAGTACTTC.

V and J are TRBV20-1 and TRBJ1-6; 7 nucleotides agree with TRBD1. This CDR3 spans 16 amino acids. The J segment lost 6 bases and the V segment lost 4 bases, leaving 12 bases of the junction unmatched. CDR1 DFQATT and CDR2 SNEGSKA come from the germline V gene (reference sequence). This CDR3 reads CSATTGGGTVNSPLHF. DNA of the CDR3: TGCAGTGCTACCACCGGAGGCGGGACAGTTAATTCACCCCTCCACTTT.

The chain couples TRBV12-3 or TRBV12-4 to TRBJ2-5; D unresolved. The DNA end lines up better with TRBJ2-7; the J call may be wrong. The CDR3 covers 13 residues. The CDR3 here is CASSVRESYEQYF. The DNA of the CDR3 is TGTGCCAGCAGTGTTCGAGAATCCTACGAGCAGTACTTC.

The chain combines TRBV7-8 with TRBJ2-7; 12 bases are shared with TRBD2. CDR1 is SGHVS and CDR2 is FQNEAQ in the germline V gene. This CDR3 has 20 residues. The J segment lost 6 bases and the V segment lost 0 bases, leaving 18 bases of the junction unmatched. Here the CDR3 DNA reads TGTGCCAGCAGCTTAGCGGCAGCTAGCGGGAGGGCCATTCAGGAACGCGAGCAGTACTTC. Translated: CASSLAAASGRAIQEREQYF.

The gene calls are TRBV7-2 and TRBJ2-5; D call uncertain. Trimming cost V 3 bases and J 3 bases, with 14 bases left between them. Germline CDR1 SGHTA, CDR2 FQGNSA. This CDR3 is built from 15 residues. The CDR3 DNA reads as TGTGCCAGCAGCTTGGGTGGTGTTTACGAAGAGACCCAGTACTTC. Its protein product is CASSLGGVYEETQYF.

The gene calls are TRBV6-2 or TRBV6-3 and TRBJ1-1; D possibly corresponds to TRBD1 (6 bases). The CDR3 loop spans 16 amino acids. Trimming took 7 bases from V and 3 from J, leaving 21 bases between them. The germline gives CDR1 MNHEY, CDR2 SVGEGT. The CDR3, as DNA: TGTGCCAGCAAAGGGCTGCCAGGGGAGCGGGACACTGAAGCTTTCTTT. Translation: CASKGLPGERDTEAFF.

This clonotype was seen a few times. The chain employs TRBV12-3 or TRBV12-4 and TRBJ1-4; the D gene is possibly TRBD1 (6 bases). The ends were cut back, 7 bases at V and 3 bases at J, with 12 bases in the middle. There are 14 residues in the CDR3. CDR3 DNA sequence: TGTGCCAGCACCCAGGGGACGGCTAATGAAAAACTGTTTTTT. Residues: CASTQGTANEKLFF.

This clonotype was found a few times. The chain recombines TRBV5-1 with TRBJ2-7; 11 bases map to TRBD2. Germline values: CDR1 SGHRS, CDR2 YFSETQ. This CDR3 has 13 residues. Trimming at V came to 7 bases and at J to 5 bases, leaving 5 bases not matched to a gene. For the CDR3, the DNA is TGCGCCAGCCGCCTAGCGGGAGGAAACGAGCAGTACTTC. Its translation: CASRLAGGNEQYF.

This sequence joins TRBV6-6 and TRBJ2-1, with TRBD1 as a possible D gene (5 bases). Germline CDR1 MNHNY, CDR2 SVGAGI (reference sequence). CDR3 length equals 15 residues. V lost 7 bases and J lost 1, with 14 bases in between. Here the CDR3 DNA reads TGTGCCAGCACAGAGCAGGGCATATCCTACAATGAGCAGTTCTTC. Translation gives CASTEQGISYNEQFF.

This chain connects TRBV27 to TRBJ2-1, with D unclear. Trimming pared 3 bases from V and 13 bases from J, leaving 10 bases between. The CDR3 loop spans 11 amino acids. Germline lookup yields CDR1 MNHEY and CDR2 SMNVEV (reference sequence). In DNA form, the CDR3 reads TGTGCCAGCAGTTTTCCCCCCGATCAGTTCTTC. It specifies CASSFPPDQFF.

This clonotype was detected a few times. This chain connects TRBV5-1 to TRBJ1-2; D possibly corresponds to TRBD1 (5 bases). Between the trimmed V and J ends, which lost 7 bases and 5 bases, there was a span of 9 bases. Germline lookup yields CDR1 SGHRS and CDR2 YFSETQ. The CDR3 sequence is 11 residues long. The chain's CDR3 is CASGTDYGYTF. CDR3 DNA: TGCGCCAGCGGGACCGATTATGGCTACACCTTC.

This clonotype was detected a few times. This chain joins TRBV29-1 and TRBJ2-3; D might be TRBD1 (6 bases). The CDR3 is made up of 15 amino acids. CDR1 SQVTM and CDR2 ANQGSEA come from the germline V gene. V was shortened by 0 bases and J by 1 base, with 11 bases between the two germline ends. CDR3 sequence (DNA): TGCAGCGTTGAAGATCACAGGGATGGCACAGATACGCAGTATTTT. As protein: CSVEDHRDGTDTQYF.

This clonotype was observed a handful of times. V usage is TRBV6-5 and J usage is TRBJ2-1, with 7 bases matching TRBD2. The CDR3 sequence is 14 residues long. With V trimmed by 10 bases and J by 8 bases, 14 bases remained unmatched. In germline, CDR1 is MNHEY, CDR2 SVGAGI. CDR3 coding DNA: TGTGCCACCCAGAGCGGGGCTTTGGGGTATGAGCAGTTCTTC. Residues: CATQSGALGYEQFF.

This clonotype appeared once. The chain is built from TRBV5-1 and TRBJ2-3, with unresolved D. Germline V gene lookup returns CDR1 SGHRS and CDR2 YFSETQ. The V and J ends lost 0 bases and 1 base respectively, with 6 bases between them. The CDR3 is 14 residues long. CDR3 region: CASSLGDRTDTQYF. The CDR3 bases are TGCGCCAGCAGCTTGGGGGATCGCACAGATACGCAGTATTTT.